This T cell receptor (beta chain) was captured by sequencing in a study of post-analysis software for immune sequencing data. Looking at the study overall: Relapsing-remitting, secondary progressive and progressive-relapsing courses of multiple sclerosis were included. Study results and limitations: Controls significantly exceeded multiple sclerosis patients in normalized Chao1 diversity.

This clonotype was recorded at least ten times. Antigen unknown. Every TCR beta cDNA library bore unique molecular identifiers. TCRdb passed the PCR reads through MiXCR, listing each CDR3 protein once. The table lists about 540,000 distinct CDR3 sequences, under 40% of them singletons, with about 6% in the top ten. Sequencing was performed on blood. This sequence was found in a girl under 18 with multiple sclerosis.

The CDR3 nucleotides read TGTGCCAGCAGTTTAACGGCCACGGGAGAGGGCACTGAAGCTTTCTTT. Translation: CASSLTATGEGTEAFF. This sequence joins TRBV27 and TRBJ1-1; D gene ambiguous. CDR1 and CDR2 (germline): MNHEY, SMNVEV (reference sequence). V was clipped by 2 bases and J by 4 bases, with 17 bases between them. The CDR3 contains 16 residues.